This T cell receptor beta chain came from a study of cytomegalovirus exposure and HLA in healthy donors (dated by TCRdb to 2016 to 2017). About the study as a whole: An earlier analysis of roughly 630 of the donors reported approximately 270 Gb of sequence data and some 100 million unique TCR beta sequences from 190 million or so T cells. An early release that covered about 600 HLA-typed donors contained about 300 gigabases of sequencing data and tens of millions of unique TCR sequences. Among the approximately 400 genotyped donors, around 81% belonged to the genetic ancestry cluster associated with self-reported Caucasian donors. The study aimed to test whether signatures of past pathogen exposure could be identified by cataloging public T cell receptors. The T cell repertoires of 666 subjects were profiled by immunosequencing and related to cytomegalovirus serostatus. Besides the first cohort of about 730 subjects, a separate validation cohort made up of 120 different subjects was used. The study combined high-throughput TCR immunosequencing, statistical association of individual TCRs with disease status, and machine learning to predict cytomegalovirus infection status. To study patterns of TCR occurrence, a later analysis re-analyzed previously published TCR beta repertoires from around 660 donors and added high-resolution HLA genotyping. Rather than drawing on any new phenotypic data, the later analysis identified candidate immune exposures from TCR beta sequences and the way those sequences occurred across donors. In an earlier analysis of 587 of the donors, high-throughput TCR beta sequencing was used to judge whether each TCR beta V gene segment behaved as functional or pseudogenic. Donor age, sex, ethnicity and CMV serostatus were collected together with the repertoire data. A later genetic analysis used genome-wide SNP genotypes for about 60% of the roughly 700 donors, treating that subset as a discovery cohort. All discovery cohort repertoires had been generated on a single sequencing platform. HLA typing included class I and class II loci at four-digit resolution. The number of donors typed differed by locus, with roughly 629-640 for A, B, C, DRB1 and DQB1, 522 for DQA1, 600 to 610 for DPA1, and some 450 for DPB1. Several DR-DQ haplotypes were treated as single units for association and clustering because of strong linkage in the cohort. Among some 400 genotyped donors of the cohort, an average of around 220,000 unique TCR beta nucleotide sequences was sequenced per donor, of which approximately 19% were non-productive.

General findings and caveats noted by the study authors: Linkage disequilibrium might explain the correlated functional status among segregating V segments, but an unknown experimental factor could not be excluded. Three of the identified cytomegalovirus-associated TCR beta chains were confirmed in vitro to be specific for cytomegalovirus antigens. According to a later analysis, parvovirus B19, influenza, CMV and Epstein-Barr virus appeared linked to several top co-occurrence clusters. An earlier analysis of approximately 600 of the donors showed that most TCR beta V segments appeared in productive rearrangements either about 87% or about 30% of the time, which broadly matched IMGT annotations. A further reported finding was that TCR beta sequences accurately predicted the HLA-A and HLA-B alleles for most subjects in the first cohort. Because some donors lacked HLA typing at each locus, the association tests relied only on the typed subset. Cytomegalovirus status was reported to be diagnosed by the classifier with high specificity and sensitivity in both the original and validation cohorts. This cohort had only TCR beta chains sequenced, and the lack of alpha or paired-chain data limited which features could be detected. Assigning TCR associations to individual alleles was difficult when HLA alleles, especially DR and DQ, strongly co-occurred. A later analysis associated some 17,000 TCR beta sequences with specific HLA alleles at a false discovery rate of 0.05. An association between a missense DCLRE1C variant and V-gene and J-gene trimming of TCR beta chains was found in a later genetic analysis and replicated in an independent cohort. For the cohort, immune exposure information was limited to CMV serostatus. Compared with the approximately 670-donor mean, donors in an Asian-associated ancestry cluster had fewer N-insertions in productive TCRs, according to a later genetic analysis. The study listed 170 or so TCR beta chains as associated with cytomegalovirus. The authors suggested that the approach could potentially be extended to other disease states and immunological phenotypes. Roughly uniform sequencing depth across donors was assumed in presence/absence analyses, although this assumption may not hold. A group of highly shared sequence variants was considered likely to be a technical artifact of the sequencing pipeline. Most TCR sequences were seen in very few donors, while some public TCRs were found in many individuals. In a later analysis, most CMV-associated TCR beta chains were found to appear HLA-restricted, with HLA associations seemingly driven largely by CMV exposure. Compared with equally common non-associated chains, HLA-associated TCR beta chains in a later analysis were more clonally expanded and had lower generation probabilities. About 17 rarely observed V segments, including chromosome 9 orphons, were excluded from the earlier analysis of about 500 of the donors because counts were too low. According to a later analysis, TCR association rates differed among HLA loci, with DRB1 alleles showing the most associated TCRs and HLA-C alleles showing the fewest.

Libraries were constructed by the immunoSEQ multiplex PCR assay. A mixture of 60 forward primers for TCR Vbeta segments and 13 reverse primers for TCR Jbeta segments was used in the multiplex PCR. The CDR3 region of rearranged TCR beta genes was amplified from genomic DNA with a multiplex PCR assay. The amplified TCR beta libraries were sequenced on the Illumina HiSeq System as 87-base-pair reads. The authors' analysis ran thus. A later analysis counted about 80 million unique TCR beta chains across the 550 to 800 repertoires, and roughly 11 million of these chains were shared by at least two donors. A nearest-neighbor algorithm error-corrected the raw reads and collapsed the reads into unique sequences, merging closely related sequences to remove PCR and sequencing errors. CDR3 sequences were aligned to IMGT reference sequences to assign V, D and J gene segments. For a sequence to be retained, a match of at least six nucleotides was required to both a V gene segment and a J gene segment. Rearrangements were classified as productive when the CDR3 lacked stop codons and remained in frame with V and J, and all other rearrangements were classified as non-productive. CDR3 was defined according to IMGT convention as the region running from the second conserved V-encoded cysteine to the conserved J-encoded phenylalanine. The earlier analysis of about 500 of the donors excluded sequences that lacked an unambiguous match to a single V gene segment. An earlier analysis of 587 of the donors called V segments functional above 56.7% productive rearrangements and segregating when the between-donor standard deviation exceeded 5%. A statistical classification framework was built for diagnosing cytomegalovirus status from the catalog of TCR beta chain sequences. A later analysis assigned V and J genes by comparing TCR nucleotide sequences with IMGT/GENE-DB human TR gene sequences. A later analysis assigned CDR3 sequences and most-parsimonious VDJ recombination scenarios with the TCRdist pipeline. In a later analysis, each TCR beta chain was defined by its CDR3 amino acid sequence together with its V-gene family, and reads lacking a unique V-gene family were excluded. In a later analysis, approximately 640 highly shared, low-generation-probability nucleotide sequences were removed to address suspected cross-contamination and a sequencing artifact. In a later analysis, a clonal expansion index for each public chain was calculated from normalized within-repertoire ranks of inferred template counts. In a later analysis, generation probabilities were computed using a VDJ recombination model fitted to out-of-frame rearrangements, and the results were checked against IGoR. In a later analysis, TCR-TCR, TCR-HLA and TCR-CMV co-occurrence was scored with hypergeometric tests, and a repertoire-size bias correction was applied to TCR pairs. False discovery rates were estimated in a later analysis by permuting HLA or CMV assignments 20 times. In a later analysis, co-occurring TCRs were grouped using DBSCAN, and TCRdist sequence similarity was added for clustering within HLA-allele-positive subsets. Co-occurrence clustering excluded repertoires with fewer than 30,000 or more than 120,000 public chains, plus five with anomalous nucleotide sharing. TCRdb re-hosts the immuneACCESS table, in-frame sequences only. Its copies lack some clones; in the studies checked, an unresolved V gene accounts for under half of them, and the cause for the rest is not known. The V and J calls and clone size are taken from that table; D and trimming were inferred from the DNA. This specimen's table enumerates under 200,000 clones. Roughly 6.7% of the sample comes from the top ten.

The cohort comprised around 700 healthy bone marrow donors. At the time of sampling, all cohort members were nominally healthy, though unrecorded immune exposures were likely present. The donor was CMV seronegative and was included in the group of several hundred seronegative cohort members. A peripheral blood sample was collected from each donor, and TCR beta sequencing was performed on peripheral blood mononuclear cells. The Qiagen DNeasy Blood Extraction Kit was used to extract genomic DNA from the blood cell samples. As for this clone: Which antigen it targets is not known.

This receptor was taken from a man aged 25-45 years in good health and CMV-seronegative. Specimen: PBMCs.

The CDR3 sequence is CASSIGGDSGRANEKLFF. The bases read TGTGCCAGTAGTATTGGCGGGGACTCGGGAAGGGCTAATGAAAAACTGTTTTTT. Recombination linked TRBV19 to TRBJ1-4; TRBD1 might be the D gene, on 5 matching bases. The V and J ends are trimmed by 3 bases and 3 bases, leaving 20 bases between them. Taken from the germline V gene (reference sequence), the CDR1 and CDR2 loops are LNHDA and SQIVND. The cysteine opens and the phenylalanine closes a CDR3 of 18 amino acids. Only the CDR3 portion is preserved as DNA: 54 bases, with reading frame beginning at the first base.